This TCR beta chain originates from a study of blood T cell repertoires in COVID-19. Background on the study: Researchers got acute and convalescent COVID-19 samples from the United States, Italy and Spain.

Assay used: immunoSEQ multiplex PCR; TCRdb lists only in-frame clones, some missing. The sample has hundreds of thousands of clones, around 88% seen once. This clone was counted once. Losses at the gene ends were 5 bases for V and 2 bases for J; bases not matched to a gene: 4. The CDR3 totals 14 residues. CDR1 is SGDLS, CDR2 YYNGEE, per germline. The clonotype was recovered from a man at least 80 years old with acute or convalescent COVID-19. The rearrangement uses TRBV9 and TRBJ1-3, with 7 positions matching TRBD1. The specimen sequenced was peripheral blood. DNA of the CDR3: TGTGCCAGCAGAGAGGGGGCGGCTGGAAACACCATATATTTT. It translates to CASREGAAGNTIYF. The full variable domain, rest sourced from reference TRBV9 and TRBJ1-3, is DSGVTQTPKHLITATGQRVTLRCSPRSGDLSVYWYQQSLDQGLQFLIQYYNGEERAKGNILERFSAQQFPDLHSELNLSSLELGDSALYFCASREGAAGNTIYFGEGSWLTVV.